The rows below give T cell receptor beta chains drawn from one sample of a study of regulatory T cells in long-lasting Graves disease. TCRdb independently ran MiXCR on the multiplex PCR reads; one entry per CDR3 protein. Of about 220,000 distinct CDR3 sequences in the sample, roughly 19% are singletons; the top ten hold around 11%. These data were also filed under a second study, of T cells in Graves' hyperthyroidism and ophthalmopathy.

The source was peripheral blood mononuclear cells (PBMCs), collected at new diagnosis, from a patient treated with antithyroid drugs. Source of these receptors: a woman between 25 and 40 years old with Graves disease. The CDR3 runs from the conserved cysteine through the conserved F or W. Fields, in order: D gene, V gene, J gene, clone size, CDR3 protein, CDR3 DNA. The D gene is left open where the match is weak. Only part of the rows carry a size: once, few, many, or a class if the clone is expanded.

.	TRBV7-9	TRBJ2-7	many	CASSPTVSYEQYF	TGTGCCAGCAGCCCAACTGTTTCCTACGAGCAGTACTTC
.	TRBV12-3/TRBV12-4	TRBJ2-7	many	CASSFSEYEQYF	TGTGCCAGCAGTTTTTCGGAGTACGAGCAGTACTTC
.	TRBV25-1	TRBJ1-5	many	CASNWGDNQPQHF	TGTGCCAGCAATTGGGGGGACAATCAGCCCCAGCATTTT
.	TRBV7-8	TRBJ2-7	many	CASSSKTGYYKQYF	TGTGCCAGCAGCTCAAAGACAGGTTACTACAAGCAGTACTTC
.	TRBV15	TRBJ1-2	many	CATSRVIERLGGYTF	TGTGCCACCAGCAGAGTAATAGAAAGATTAGGTGGCTACACCTTC
TRBD1	TRBV28	TRBJ1-4	many	CASRLDRLLATNEKLFF	TGTGCCAGCAGACTGGACAGGCTACTAGCAACTAATGAAAAACTGTTTTTT
.	TRBV2	TRBJ2-7	.	CASTAGPNYEQYF	TGTGCCAGCACTGCAGGGCCAAACTACGAGCAGTACTTC
.	TRBV20-1	TRBJ2-3	few	CSASAIRGPTDTQYF	TGCAGTGCTAGTGCCATTCGCGGGCCAACAGATACGCAGTATTTT
.	TRBV9	TRBJ1-5	many	CASSASPREPQHF	TGTGCCAGCAGCGCCAGCCCTCGGGAGCCCCAGCATTTT
.	TRBV18	TRBJ1-4	.	CASSHQDHTTNEKLFF	TGTGCCAGCTCACACCAGGACCATACGACTAATGAAAAACTGTTTTTT
.	TRBV6-1	TRBJ2-7	many	CASSELGAGMNEQYF	TGTGCCAGCAGTGAATTGGGGGCAGGGATGAACGAGCAGTACTTC
.	TRBV7-7	TRBJ2-1	.	CASSSAGGVDEQFF	TGTGCTAGCAGCTCAGCCGGGGGCGTGGATGAGCAGTTCTTC
TRBD2	TRBV7-2	TRBJ2-3	.	CASPPSGGRGTDTRYF	TGTGCCAGCCCGCCTAGCGGGGGCCGTGGGACAGATACGCGGTATTTT
.	TRBV12-3/TRBV12-4	TRBJ2-3	many	CASRRVADTQYF	TGTGCCAGCAGGCGGGTTGCAGATACGCAGTATTTT
TRBD1	TRBV5-1	TRBJ1-2	many	CASSSDREAYGYTF	TGCGCCAGCAGCTCGGACAGGGAAGCCTATGGCTACACCTTC
.	TRBV6-1	TRBJ1-5	many	CASSERRQTSNQPQHF	TGTGCCAGCAGTGAGAGAAGACAGACTAGCAATCAGCCCCAGCATTTT
.	TRBV18	TRBJ1-4	many	CASSRPGASEKLFF	TGTGCCAGCTCACGTCCGGGGGCGAGTGAAAAACTGTTTTTT
.	TRBV7-9	TRBJ1-1	once	CASSLDGTEAFF	TGTGCCAGCAGCTTGGACGGGACTGAAGCTTTCTTT
.	TRBV10-3	TRBJ1-4	many	CAISTDHNEKLFF	TGTGCCATCAGTACAGACCATAATGAAAAACTGTTTTTT
TRBD2	TRBV11-2	TRBJ2-7	.	CASSLTSGGYYEQYF	TGTGCCAGCAGCCTGACTAGCGGGGGGTACTACGAGCAGTACTTC
.	TRBV2	TRBJ2-6	many	CASKGFGQGSGANVLTF	TGTGCCAGCAAGGGGTTTGGGCAGGGCTCTGGGGCCAACGTCCTGACTTTC
TRBD2	TRBV9	TRBJ2-3	many	CASSAPLAGTTDTQYF	TGTGCCAGCAGCGCCCCCCTAGCGGGGACCACAGATACGCAGTATTTT
.	TRBV4-1	TRBJ2-1	once	CASSQVDLGFAYNEQFF	TGCGCCAGCAGCCAAGTAGATTTAGGTTTCGCCTACAATGAGCAGTTCTTC
TRBD1	TRBV28	TRBJ1-1	many	CASNIDRVAEAFF	TGTGCCAGCAACATAGACAGGGTCGCTGAAGCTTTCTTT
.	TRBV24-1	TRBJ1-2	.	CATSDSGGPGYTF	TGTGCCACCAGTGATAGCGGGGGGCCTGGCTACACCTTC
.	TRBV12-3/TRBV12-4	TRBJ1-5	.	CASSLRRDQSSQHF	TGTGCCAGCAGTTTACGTCGCGACCAATCATCCCAGCATTTT
TRBD1	TRBV28	TRBJ2-7	.	CASSRGQGSHEQYF	TGTGCCAGCAGTCGGGGACAGGGGAGCCACGAGCAGTACTTC
.	TRBV9	TRBJ1-6	many	CASTPSIGASPLHF	TGTGCCAGCACCCCGTCCATAGGTGCTTCACCCCTCCACTTT
TRBD2	TRBV12-3/TRBV12-4	TRBJ2-1	many	CASSFRPGGHKAEQFF	TGTGCCAGCAGTTTCCGACCGGGAGGGCATAAGGCTGAGCAGTTCTTC
TRBD1	TRBV5-4	TRBJ2-1	.	CASRGDRDHNEQFF	TGTGCCAGCAGGGGGGACAGGGACCACAATGAGCAGTTCTTC
.	TRBV30	TRBJ1-1	many	CAWSLQGLISLTEAFF	TGTGCCTGGAGCCTGCAGGGGCTGATTTCTCTCACTGAAGCTTTCTTT
.	TRBV7-8	TRBJ2-7	many	CASSPRGVGTYEQYF	TGTGCCAGCAGCCCGAGGGGGGTTGGGACCTACGAGCAGTACTTC
TRBD1	TRBV12-5	TRBJ2-1	many	CASGQAGTGGASQFF	TGTGCTAGTGGACAAGCCGGGACAGGGGGCGCTTCGCAGTTCTTC
.	TRBV30	TRBJ1-5	many	CAWNRDGQPQHF	TGTGCCTGGAACAGGGACGGCCAGCCCCAGCATTTT
.	TRBV2	TRBJ2-5	.	CASSEAATAVTQYF	TGTGCCAGCAGTGAAGCAGCGACAGCCGTGACCCAGTACTTC
TRBD2	TRBV29-1	TRBJ2-3	.	CSVGGLAGLTDTQYF	TGCAGCGTTGGCGGACTAGCGGGCCTCACAGATACGCAGTATTTT
TRBD1	TRBV29-1	TRBJ2-5	many	CSVVGPGQVQETQYF	TGCAGCGTGGTCGGCCCGGGACAGGTACAAGAGACCCAGTACTTC